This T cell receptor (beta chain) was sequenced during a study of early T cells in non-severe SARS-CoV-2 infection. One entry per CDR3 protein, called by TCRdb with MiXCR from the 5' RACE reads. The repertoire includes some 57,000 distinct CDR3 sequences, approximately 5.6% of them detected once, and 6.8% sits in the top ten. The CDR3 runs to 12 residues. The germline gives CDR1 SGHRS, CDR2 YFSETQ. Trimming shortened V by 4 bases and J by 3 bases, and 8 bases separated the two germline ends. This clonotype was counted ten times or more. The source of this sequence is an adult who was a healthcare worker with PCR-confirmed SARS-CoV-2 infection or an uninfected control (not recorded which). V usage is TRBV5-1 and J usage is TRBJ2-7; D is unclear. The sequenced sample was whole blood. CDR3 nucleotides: TGCGCCAGCAGCCTAGAGGACTACGAGCAGTACTTC. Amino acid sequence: CASSLEDYEQYF.